The present TCR beta chain was sequenced within a study of lung T cells in sarcoidosis with Löfgren's syndrome (dated by TCRdb to about 2017). In terms of the full investigation: Sarcoidosis was described as a granulomatous, mainly pulmonary disease marked by CD4+ T cell accumulation in bronchoalveolar lavage fluid. The repertoire analyses focused on Löfgren's syndrome patients. Study-wide conclusions, independent of this receptor: The study only suggested recognition of a sarcoidosis-associated antigen, and the antigen remained putative and unidentified.

TCRdb names Illumina MiSeq as the instrument used. TCRdb's own reprocessing of the public reads used fastp at Q25 and MiXCR and kept productive beta chains. Every entry covers one CDR3 protein and lists the most common genes and DNA from its rows. The sample table records several thousand distinct CDR3 sequences; 15% to 20% of these occur just once. More than 6.5% of the sample is held by the ten biggest clonotypes. CD4+ T cells collected through bronchoalveolar lavage were the source used for profiling TCR repertoires. This clonotype was seen at least ten times. Its antigen has not been determined. Per-base quality was not reported, and no clone a single base away is much larger than it. The receptor's source is a human donor with sarcoidosis (Löfgren's syndrome or another form), or a control subject (not recorded which). Input material: CD4+ T cells from bronchoalveolar lavage.

The CDR3 corresponds to CSVRSSYEQYF. Here is the DNA: TGCAGTGTACGTAGCTCCTACGAGCAGTACTTC. The chain links TRBV20-1 with TRBJ2-7; there is no confident call for the D gene. The junction shows trimming of 7 bases on V and 0 bases on J, plus 7 bases between the germline ends. Reading the germline V gene (reference sequence) gives CDR1 DFQATT and CDR2 SNEGSKA. Counted from cysteine to phenylalanine, this CDR3 has 11 amino acids. Only the CDR3 portion is preserved as DNA: 33 bases, with reading frame beginning at the first base.